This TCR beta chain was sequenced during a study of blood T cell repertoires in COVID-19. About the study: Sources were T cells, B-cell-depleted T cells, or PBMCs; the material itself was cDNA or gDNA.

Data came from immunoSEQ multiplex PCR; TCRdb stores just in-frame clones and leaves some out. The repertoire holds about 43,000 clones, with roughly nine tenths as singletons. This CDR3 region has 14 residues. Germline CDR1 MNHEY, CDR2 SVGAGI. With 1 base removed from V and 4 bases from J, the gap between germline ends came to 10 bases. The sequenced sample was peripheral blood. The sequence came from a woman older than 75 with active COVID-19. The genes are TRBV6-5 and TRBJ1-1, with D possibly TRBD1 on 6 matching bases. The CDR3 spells CASSYLQGRTEAFF. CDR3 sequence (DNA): TGTGCCAGCAGTTACTTGCAGGGGCGCACTGAAGCTTTCTTT.